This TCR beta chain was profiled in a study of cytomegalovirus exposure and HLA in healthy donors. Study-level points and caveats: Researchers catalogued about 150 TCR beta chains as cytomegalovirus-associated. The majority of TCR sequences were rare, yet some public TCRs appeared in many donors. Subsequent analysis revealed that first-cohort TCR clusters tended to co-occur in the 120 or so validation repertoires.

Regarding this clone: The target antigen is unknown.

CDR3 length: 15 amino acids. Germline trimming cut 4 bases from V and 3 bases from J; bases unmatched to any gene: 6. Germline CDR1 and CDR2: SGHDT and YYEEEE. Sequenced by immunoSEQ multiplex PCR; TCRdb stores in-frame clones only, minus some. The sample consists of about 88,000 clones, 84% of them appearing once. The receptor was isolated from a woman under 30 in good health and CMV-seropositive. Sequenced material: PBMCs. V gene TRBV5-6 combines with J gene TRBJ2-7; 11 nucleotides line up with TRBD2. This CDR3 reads CASSIAGGPGYEQYF. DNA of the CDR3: TGTGCCAGCAGCATAGCGGGGGGGCCGGGCTACGAGCAGTACTTC.